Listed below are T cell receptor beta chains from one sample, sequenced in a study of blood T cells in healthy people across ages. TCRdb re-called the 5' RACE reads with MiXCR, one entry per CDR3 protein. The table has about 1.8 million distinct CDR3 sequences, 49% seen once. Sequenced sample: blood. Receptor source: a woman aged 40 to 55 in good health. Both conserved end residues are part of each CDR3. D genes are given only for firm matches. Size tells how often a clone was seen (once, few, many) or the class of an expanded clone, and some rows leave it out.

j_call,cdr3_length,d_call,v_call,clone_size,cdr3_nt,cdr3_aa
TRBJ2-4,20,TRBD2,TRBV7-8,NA,TGTGCCAGCAGCCCGGGTGGTGGACTAGCGGGGGGTTCTACCAAAAACATTCAGTACTTC,CASSPGGGLAGGSTKNIQYF
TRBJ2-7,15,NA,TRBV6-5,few,TGTGCCAGCAGCCGTGGCGGGTCGCGCTCCTACGAGCAGTACTTC,CASSRGGSRSYEQYF
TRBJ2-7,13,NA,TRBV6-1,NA,TGTGCCAGCACCCATCAGGGCGTTTACGAGCAGTACTTC,CASTHQGVYEQYF
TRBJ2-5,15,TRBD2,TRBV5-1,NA,TGCGCCAGCAGCCCGGGACCAGCGGGGGGAAATGAGCAGTACTTC,CASSPGPAGGNEQYF
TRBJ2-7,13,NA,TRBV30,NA,TGTGCCTGGAGTGTAAGGCAGTTCCACGAGCAGTACTTC,CAWSVRQFHEQYF
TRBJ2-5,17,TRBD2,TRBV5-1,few,TGCGCCAGCAGCCATTCTAGCGGGGGGGCCTTAGAAGAGACCCAGTACTTC,CASSHSSGGALEETQYF
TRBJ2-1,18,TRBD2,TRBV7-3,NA,TGTGCCAGCAGTTACAAGGGACTAGCGGGGGGGCAAGGCAATGAGCAGTTCTTC,CASSYKGLAGGQGNEQFF
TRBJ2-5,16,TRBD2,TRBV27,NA,TGTGCCAGCAGCCTCCATCGGACTAGCGGGGTAGAGACCCAGTACTTC,CASSLHRTSGVETQYF
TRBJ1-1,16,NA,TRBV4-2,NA,TGTGCCAGCAGCCAAGGTCAGGCAGAAATGAACACTGAAGCTTTCTTT,CASSQGQAEMNTEAFF
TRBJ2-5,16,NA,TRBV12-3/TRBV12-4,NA,TGTGCCAGCAGTTTCGCCACCCGCGGGCTTCAAGAGACCCAGTACTTC,CASSFATRGLQETQYF
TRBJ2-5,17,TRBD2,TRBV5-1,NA,TGCGCCAGCAGCTTGGGTTTAGCGGGCACACTGAACAATGAGCAGTACTTC,CASSLGLAGTLNNEQYF
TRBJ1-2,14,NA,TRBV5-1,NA,TGCGCCAGCAGCTTGCCGTGGGGTGCCTATGGCTACACCTTC,CASSLPWGAYGYTF
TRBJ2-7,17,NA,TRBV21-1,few,TGTGCCAGCAGCAAATCAACTCCCCAGGATGGGACCTACGAGCAGTACTTC,CASSKSTPQDGTYEQYF
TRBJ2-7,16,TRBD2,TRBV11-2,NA,TGTGCCAGCAGCCAACGAAACCCGGGACTAGTCCACGAGCAGTACTTC,CASSQRNPGLVHEQYF
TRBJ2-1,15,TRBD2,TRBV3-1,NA,TGTGCCAGCAGCGAGTCTAGCGGGATCTGCAATGAGCAGTTCTTC,CASSESSGICNEQFF
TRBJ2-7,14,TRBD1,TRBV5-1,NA,TGCGCCAGCAGCGTGTTGACAGGGAACTACGAGCAGTACTTC,CASSVLTGNYEQYF
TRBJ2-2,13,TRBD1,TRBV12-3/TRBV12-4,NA,TGTGCCAGCAGTCGACAGGGTGTCGGGGAGCTGTTTTTT,CASSRQGVGELFF
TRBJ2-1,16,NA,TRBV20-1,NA,TGCAGTGCTAGAGATTATGAGGGGGAGCACTACAATGAGCAGTTCTTC,CSARDYEGEHYNEQFF
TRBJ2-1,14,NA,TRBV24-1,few,TGTGCCACCAGTGATGGAGACTCCTACAATGAGCAGTTCTTC,CATSDGDSYNEQFF
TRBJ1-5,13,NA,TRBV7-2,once,TGTGCTGCTAGCCAGGGGCCCAATCAGCCCCAGCATTTT,CAASQGPNQPQHF
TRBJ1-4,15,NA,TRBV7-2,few,TGTGCCAGCAGCCGCATCCGGGACGGAGGTGAAAAACTGTTTTTT,CASSRIRDGGEKLFF
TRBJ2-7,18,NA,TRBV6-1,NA,TGTGCCAGCAGGACCCGGCAGGGAGCAGGCGAACCCGGCTACGAGCAGTACTTC,CASRTRQGAGEPGYEQYF
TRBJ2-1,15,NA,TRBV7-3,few,TGTGCCAGCAGCCTTCGCCCTGACACCTACAATGAGCAGTTCTTC,CASSLRPDTYNEQFF
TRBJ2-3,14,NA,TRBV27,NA,TGTGCCAGCAGTTTACAACTAACCACAGATACGCAGTATTTT,CASSLQLTTDTQYF
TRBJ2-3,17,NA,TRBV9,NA,TGTGCCAGTAGCGTATGGGGGACGTCTCATAGCACAGATACGCAGTATTTT,CASSVWGTSHSTDTQYF
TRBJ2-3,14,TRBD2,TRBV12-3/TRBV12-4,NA,TGTGCCAGCACCACCGGGGGGTTCACAGATACGCAGTATTTT,CASTTGGFTDTQYF
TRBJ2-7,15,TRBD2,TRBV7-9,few,TGTGCCAGCAGCTTAGTACCCAGCGGGAATTACGAGCAGTACTTC,CASSLVPSGNYEQYF
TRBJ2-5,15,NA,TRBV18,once,TGTGCCAGCTCACCCGTGGACTCCGGTGGAGGGACCCAGTACTTC,CASSPVDSGGGTQYF
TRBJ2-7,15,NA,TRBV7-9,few,TGTGCCAGCAGCTTAGTCGGGACCCGAGATCCCGAGCAGTACTTC,CASSLVGTRDPEQYF
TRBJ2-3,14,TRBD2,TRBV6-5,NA,TGTGCCAGCACCGGGACTAGCGGGGCAGATACGCAGTATTTT,CASTGTSGADTQYF
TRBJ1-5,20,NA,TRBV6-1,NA,TGTGCCAGCAGTCAGAGGGGGGCAGGGGTTGATCGGGGCTCGGCTCAGCCCCAGCATTTT,CASSQRGAGVDRGSAQPQHF
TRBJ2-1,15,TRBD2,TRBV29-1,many,TGCAGCGTTGAAGGGACTAGCGGAACTTACAATGAGCAGTTCTTC,CSVEGTSGTYNEQFF
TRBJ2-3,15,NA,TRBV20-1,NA,TGCAGTGCTGGGGGAGGCGGGGCGGTCACAGATACGCAGTATTTT,CSAGGGGAVTDTQYF
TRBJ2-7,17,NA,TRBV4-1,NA,TGCGCCAGCAGCCACCCTAAAGAGAACGAGTGGGTCGTAGAGCAGTACTTC,CASSHPKENEWVVEQYF
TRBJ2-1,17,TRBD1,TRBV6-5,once,TGTGCCAGCAGTTACACTACAGGGGGCAGATCATTCGATGAGCAGTTCTTC,CASSYTTGGRSFDEQFF
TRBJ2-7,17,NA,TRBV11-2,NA,TGTGCCAGCAGCCCTTTTTCTGCCTCAGGCCCTAACAATGAGCAGTACTTC,CASSPFSASGPNNEQYF
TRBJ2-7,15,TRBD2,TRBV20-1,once,TGCAGTGCTAGACAAACTAGCGGGGGCCGGTACGAGCAGTACTTC,CSARQTSGGRYEQYF
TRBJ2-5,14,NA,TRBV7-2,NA,TGTGCCAGCAGCCGTCCGCCGAGGTTGGAGACCCAGTACTTC,CASSRPPRLETQYF
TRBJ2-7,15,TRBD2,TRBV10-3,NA,TGTGCCATCAGTGACATTAGCGGGAGGGCCTACGAGCAGTACTTC,CAISDISGRAYEQYF
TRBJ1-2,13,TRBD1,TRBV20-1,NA,TGCAGTGCTAGAGCCCAGGGGGGGGATGGCTACACCTTC,CSARAQGGDGYTF
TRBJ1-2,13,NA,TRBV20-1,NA,TGCAGTGCTAGTAAGGGTGTCGGCTATGGCTACACCTTC,CSASKGVGYGYTF
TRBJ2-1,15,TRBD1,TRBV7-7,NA,TGTGCTAGCAGCACAGGGGAAAGCTCCTACAATGAGCAGTTCTTC,CASSTGESSYNEQFF